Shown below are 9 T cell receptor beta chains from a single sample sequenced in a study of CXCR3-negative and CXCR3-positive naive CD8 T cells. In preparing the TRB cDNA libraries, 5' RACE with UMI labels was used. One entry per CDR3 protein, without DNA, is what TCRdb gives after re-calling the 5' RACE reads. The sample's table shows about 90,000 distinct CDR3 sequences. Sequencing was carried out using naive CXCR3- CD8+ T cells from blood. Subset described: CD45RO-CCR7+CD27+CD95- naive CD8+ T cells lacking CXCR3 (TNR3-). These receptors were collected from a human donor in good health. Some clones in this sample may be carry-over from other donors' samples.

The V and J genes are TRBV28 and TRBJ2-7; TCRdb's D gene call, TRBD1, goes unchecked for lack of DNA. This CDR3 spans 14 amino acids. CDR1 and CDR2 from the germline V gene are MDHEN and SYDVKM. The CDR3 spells CASTIGSGGYEQYF.

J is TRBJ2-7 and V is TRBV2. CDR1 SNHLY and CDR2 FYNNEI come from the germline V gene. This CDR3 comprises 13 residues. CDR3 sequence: CASSETPSYEQYF.

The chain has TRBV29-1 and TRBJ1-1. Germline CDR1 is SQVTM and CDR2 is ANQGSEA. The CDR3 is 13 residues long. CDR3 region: CSGVEELSTEAFF.

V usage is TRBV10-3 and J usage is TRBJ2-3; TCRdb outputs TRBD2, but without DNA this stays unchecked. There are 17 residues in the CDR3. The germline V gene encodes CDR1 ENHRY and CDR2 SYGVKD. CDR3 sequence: CAISESPAGGITDTQYF.

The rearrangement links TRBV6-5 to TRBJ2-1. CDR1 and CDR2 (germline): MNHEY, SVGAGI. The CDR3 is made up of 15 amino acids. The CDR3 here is CASSYTGEVNNEQFF.

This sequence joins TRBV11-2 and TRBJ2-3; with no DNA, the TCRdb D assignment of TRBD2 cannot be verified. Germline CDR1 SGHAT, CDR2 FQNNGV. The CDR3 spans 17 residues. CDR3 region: CASSPLSGGGITDTQYF.

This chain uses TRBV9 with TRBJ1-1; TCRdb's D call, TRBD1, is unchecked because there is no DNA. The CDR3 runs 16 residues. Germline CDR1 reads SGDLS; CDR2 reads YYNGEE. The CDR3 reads CASSVNPGAKNTEAFF.

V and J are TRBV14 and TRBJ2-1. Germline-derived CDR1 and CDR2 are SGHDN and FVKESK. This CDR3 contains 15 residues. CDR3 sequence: CASSVVAATYNEQFF.

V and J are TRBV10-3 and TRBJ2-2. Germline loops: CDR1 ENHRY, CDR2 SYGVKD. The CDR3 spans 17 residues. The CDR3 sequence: CAISESKGLGNTGELFF.